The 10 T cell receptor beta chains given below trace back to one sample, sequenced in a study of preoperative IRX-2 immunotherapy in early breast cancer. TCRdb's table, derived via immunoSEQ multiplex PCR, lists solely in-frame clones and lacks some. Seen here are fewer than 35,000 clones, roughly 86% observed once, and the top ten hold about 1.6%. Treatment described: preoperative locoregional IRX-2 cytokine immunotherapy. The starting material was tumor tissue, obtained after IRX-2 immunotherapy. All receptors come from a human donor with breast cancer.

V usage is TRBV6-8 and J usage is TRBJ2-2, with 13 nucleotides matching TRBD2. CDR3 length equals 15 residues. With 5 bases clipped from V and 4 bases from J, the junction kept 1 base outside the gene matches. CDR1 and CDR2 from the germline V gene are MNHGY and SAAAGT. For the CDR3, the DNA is TGTGCCAGCAGTAGACTAGCGGGGGGCACCGGGGAGCTGTTTTTT. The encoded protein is CASSRLAGGTGELFF.

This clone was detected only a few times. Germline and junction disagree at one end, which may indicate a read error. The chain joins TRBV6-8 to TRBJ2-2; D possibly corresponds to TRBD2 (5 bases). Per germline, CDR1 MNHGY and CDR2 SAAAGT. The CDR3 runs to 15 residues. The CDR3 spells CAIRDGSANTGELFF. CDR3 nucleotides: TGTGCCATCAGAGACGGCTCCGCGAACACCGGGGARCTGTTTTTT.

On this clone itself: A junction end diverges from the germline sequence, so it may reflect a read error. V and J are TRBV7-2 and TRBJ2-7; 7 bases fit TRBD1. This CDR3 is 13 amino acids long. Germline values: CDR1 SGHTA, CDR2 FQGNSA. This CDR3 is CASSPRQGYEQYF. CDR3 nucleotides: TGTGCTAGCAGCCCCAGACAGGGCTACGAGCAGTACTTC.

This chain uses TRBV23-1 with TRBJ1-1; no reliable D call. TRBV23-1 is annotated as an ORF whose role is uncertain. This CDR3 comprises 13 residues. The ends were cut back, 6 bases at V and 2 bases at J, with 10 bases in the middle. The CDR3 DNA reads TGCGCCAGCAGCTGGAGAGAAAACACTGAAGCTTTCTTT. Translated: CASSWRENTEAFF.

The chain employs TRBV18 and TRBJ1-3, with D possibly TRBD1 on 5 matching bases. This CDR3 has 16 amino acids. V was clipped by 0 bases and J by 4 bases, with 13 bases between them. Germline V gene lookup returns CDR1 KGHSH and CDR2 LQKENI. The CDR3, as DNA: TGTGCCAGCTCACCACCTCAGGGAGCGTACGGAAACACCATATATTTT. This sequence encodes CASSPPQGAYGNTIYF.

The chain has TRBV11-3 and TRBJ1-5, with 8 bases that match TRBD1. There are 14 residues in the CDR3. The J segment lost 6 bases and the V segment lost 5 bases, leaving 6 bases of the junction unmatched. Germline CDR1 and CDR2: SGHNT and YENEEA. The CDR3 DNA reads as TGTGCCAGCAGCGAAGGACAGGGCTTTCAGCCCCAGCATTTT. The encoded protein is CASSEGQGFQPQHF.

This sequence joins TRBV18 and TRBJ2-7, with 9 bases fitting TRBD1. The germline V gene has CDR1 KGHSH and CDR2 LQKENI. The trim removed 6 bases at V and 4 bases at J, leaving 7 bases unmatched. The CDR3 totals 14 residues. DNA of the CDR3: TGTGCCAGCTCTCCCCGACAGGGGGTGTACGAGCAGTACGTC. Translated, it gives CASSPRQGVYEQYV.

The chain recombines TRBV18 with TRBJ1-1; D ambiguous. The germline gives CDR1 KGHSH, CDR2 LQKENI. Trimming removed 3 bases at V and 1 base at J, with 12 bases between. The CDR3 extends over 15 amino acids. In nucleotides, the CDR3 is TGTGCCAGCTCACCTCCTACGGGTACGAACACTGAAGCTTTCTTT. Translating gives CASSPPTGTNTEAFF.

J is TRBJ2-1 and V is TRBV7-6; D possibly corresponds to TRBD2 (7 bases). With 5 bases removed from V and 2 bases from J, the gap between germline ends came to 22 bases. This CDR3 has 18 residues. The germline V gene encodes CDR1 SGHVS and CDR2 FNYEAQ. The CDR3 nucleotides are TGTGCCAGCAGCCAAGGGGGGGGGCTAGCGGTGGCCTACAATGAGCAGTTCTTC. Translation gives CASSQGGGLAVAYNEQFF. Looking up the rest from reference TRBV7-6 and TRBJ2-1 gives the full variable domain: GAGVSQSPRYKVTKRGQDVALRCDPISGHVSLYWYRQALGQGPEFLTYFNYEAQQDKSGLPNDRFSAERPEGSISTLTIQRTEQRDSAMYRCASSQGGGLAVAYNEQFFGPGTRLTVL.

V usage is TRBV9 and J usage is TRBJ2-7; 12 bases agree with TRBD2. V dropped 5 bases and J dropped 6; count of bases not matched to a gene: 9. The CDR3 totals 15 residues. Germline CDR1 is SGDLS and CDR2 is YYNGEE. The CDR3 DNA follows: TGTGCCAGCAGTGGTACGGGACTAGCGGGTACCGAGCAGTACTTC. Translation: CASSGTGLAGTEQYF. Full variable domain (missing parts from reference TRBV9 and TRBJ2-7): DSGVTQTPKHLITATGQRVTLRCSPRSGDLSVYWYQQSLDQGLQFLIQYYNGEERAKGNILERFSAQQFPDLHSELNLSSLELGDSALYFCASSGTGLAGTEQYFGPGTRLTVT.